This is a list of T cell receptor beta chains from one sample in a study of metastatic and nonmetastatic thyroid tumors. MiXCR was used by TCRdb to re-call the PCR reads. In the table there are tens of thousands of clones, around 13% of which are singletons. Sequenced: tumor tissue. Every receptor here comes from a female donor with papillary thyroid cancer or a benign thyroid nodule (not recorded which). Some clones in this sample may be carry-over from other donors' samples. Both conserved end residues are part of each CDR3. Fields, in order: CDR3 DNA, CDR3 protein, D gene, clone size, J gene, V gene. D genes are given only for firm matches. Where a row states a size, it is once, few, many or the class of an expanded clone; other rows omit it.

TGTGCCAGCAACGATAAACCCGGCGGGGGTGGCTACACCTTC,CASNDKPGGGGYTF,-,many,TRBJ1-2,TRBV9
TGTGCCAGCAGTAGGAGCGGGAGGGGCGAGCAGTACTTC,CASSRSGRGEQYF,TRBD2,many,TRBJ2-7,TRBV6-1
TGCAGCGTACGGGGGAGCACAGATACGCAGTATTTT,CSVRGSTDTQYF,-,many,TRBJ2-3,TRBV29-1
TGTGCCAGCAGGTTGACTATGGGGGGATCATATGGCTACACCTTC,CASRLTMGGSYGYTF,-,many,TRBJ1-2,TRBV27
TGTGCCAGCAGCCAACAGGGGCCCGACCTTGGTGGCTACACCTTC,CASSQQGPDLGGYTF,-,many,TRBJ1-2,TRBV14
TGTGCCAGCAGTTCGTACCAAGAGACCCAGTACTTC,CASSSYQETQYF,-,many,TRBJ2-5,TRBV2
TGCAGTGCTAGGGGGACTAGCGGGAAAGGGGGGCCGGCCGAGCAGTACTTC,CSARGTSGKGGPAEQYF,TRBD2,many,TRBJ2-7,TRBV20-1
TGTGCCAGCAGCTTATCCCAAGTTCGGGGCCGGGGGGCTGAAGCTTTCTTT,CASSLSQVRGRGAEAFF,-,-,TRBJ1-1,TRBV11-1
TGTGCCAGCAGCTTTCGGGCCGATCTCCACTATGGCTACACCTTC,CASSFRADLHYGYTF,-,few,TRBJ1-2,TRBV7-9
TGTGCCAGCAGTTACGGGAGCACTGAAGCTTTCTTT,CASSYGSTEAFF,-,many,TRBJ1-1,TRBV6-6
TGTGCCAGCAGCTCCGGTGTGGGAGCGGGAGCGGGCTCCTACAATGAGCAGTTCTTC,CASSSGVGAGAGSYNEQFF,TRBD2,-,TRBJ2-1,TRBV7-1
TGTGCCAGCAGCTTAGAGGGGCAGGGGGATTATAGGAACACTGAAGCTTTCTTT,CASSLEGQGDYRNTEAFF,TRBD1,few,TRBJ1-1,TRBV11-2
TGTGCCAGCAGCCCTACGGGGACAGCTGGGGCCAACGTCCTGACTTTC,CASSPTGTAGANVLTF,TRBD1,many,TRBJ2-6,TRBV7-3
TGTGCCTGGGCTGCTCCGGAATCCTACAATGAGCAGTTCTTC,CAWAAPESYNEQFF,-,many,TRBJ2-1,TRBV30
TGTGCCAGCAGGCATACAGGGGGGGAAGACACCATATATTTT,CASRHTGGEDTIYF,TRBD1,-,TRBJ1-3,TRBV3-1
TGTGCCAGCAGCTGGGGGGGCAGATCGGGGGGCTACACCTTC,CASSWGGRSGGYTF,-,many,TRBJ1-2,TRBV25-1
TGTGCCAGCAGCCAAGATCTAGGACTCCCCGACTTC,CASSQDLGLPDF,-,once,TRBJ2-7,TRBV3-1
TGTGCCTGGGATAGCGGGTGGTTCGGTACGCAGTATTTT,CAWDSGWFGTQYF,TRBD2,many,TRBJ2-3,TRBV30
TGTGCCAGCAGCCTCGGGCCGGTCTACGAGCAGTACTTC,CASSLGPVYEQYF,-,-,TRBJ2-7,TRBV11-2
TGTGCCAGCAGTTACTTTGGCCACCGGGGAACTGAAGCTTTCTTT,CASSYFGHRGTEAFF,-,medium-sized,TRBJ1-1,TRBV6-5
TGCGCCAGCAGTGAGCGGATTTTAACTGGAAACACCATATATTTT,CASSERILTGNTIYF,-,many,TRBJ1-3,TRBV10-2
TGTGCCAGTAGTTGGGCCCACGGGAGCACAGATACGCAGTATTTT,CASSWAHGSTDTQYF,-,many,TRBJ2-3,TRBV19
TGTGCCAGCAGAAGGACTAGCGGGAGTCTAGATACGCAGTATTTT,CASRRTSGSLDTQYF,TRBD2,many,TRBJ2-3,TRBV11-2
TGTGCCAGCAGCCCTACCTCACAGGGGGCAGTGACCCAGTACTTC,CASSPTSQGAVTQYF,TRBD1,few,TRBJ2-5,TRBV5-8
TGTGCCGGATCCTACAGGGGGTCCACTGAAGCTTTCTTT,CAGSYRGSTEAFF,TRBD1,few,TRBJ1-1,TRBV30
TGCGCCAGCAGCTTGCTCCAGGGGTTATACAATGAGCAGTTCTTC,CASSLLQGLYNEQFF,-,many,TRBJ2-1,TRBV5-1
TGCGCCAGCAGCACAGGGACAGGGGGACTAGGACTGTTTTTT,CASSTGTGGLGLFF,TRBD1,many,TRBJ1-4,TRBV5-1
TGCGCCAGCAGCTTGGAGGGGGGTCGGACCTACGAGCAGTACTTC,CASSLEGGRTYEQYF,-,many,TRBJ2-7,TRBV5-1
TGTGCCAGCAGGCGGGAGGGAAACACCGGGGAGCTGTTTTTT,CASRREGNTGELFF,TRBD2,many,TRBJ2-2,TRBV2
TGTGCCTCTCGTTGGGGCAATCAGCCCCAGCATTTT,CASRWGNQPQHF,-,many,TRBJ1-5,TRBV12-3/TRBV12-4
TGCAGTGCTAGAGCACCGGGACAGGGGACGTTCTTC,CSARAPGQGTFF,TRBD1,many,TRBJ2-1,TRBV20-1
TGTGCCAGCAGTCAATTTCCTGGACTCGCCCACAATGAGCAGTTCTTC,CASSQFPGLAHNEQFF,-,-,TRBJ2-1,TRBV6-1
TGTGCCAGCTCACCACCCACAGGGTTTGGGGAGCAGTACTTC,CASSPPTGFGEQYF,-,many,TRBJ2-7,TRBV18
TGCAGTGCTAGAGTCGGGTGGGGAGGTAAGCCAGATCAGCCCCAGCATTTT,CSARVGWGGKPDQPQHF,-,many,TRBJ1-5,TRBV20-1
TGTGCCAGCACCACACAGGGGTTTGACGGCTACACCTTC,CASTTQGFDGYTF,TRBD1,many,TRBJ1-2,TRBV28
TGTGCCACCTATATGCCGGGAATGCAAGAGACCCAGTACTTC,CATYMPGMQETQYF,-,few,TRBJ2-5,TRBV6-2/TRBV6-3
TGTGCCAGCAGCCAAGTCCGTGGGAACACTGAAGCTTTCTTT,CASSQVRGNTEAFF,-,many,TRBJ1-1,TRBV7-2
TGTGCCAGTAGTATAGATACAGGGACCTCGGAGCAGTACTTC,CASSIDTGTSEQYF,-,many,TRBJ2-7,TRBV19
TGTGCCACCAGCCCTAGCGGAGACTACAATGAGCAGTTCTTC,CATSPSGDYNEQFF,TRBD2,many,TRBJ2-1,TRBV15
TGTGCCAGCAGTGGACAGACCTACAAGAAGTACTTC,CASSGQTYKKYF,-,-,TRBJ2-7,TRBV2
TGTGCCAGCTCACCTAGGGGGACAGGGATCTACGAGCAGTACTTC,CASSPRGTGIYEQYF,TRBD1,-,TRBJ2-7,TRBV18
TGCAGTGCCGAAAACCTTGGGGGGCAGTACTTC,CSAENLGGQYF,-,-,TRBJ2-7,TRBV20-1